This entry describes one TCR beta chain. Methods used by the authors: Reference gene primer amplification gave estimated nucleated cell counts. Method: immunoSEQ multiplex PCR; TCRdb's copy keeps in-frame clones and lacks some. That table is the source of V, J and clone size, and D and trimming were worked out from the DNA. Among 350,000 to 450,000 clones listed, 85% were seen once. This CDR3 has 14 amino acids. Germline assignment: CDR1 SNHLY and CDR2 FYNNEI. J gave up 2 bases and V 5 bases, and 5 bases lay outside the gene matches. These data belong to a study of blood T cell repertoires in COVID-19. The overall study: Samples of COVID-19 (acute and convalescent) were obtained from the United States, Italy and Spain.

The receptor was isolated from a woman aged 18 to 35 with acute or convalescent COVID-19. The V call is TRBV2, the J call TRBJ2-7, with TRBD1 identical over 8 bases. Sequencing used peripheral blood. The CDR3 DNA reads TGTGCCAGCAGTAACGGACAGGGACCCTACGAGCAGTACTTC. This encodes CASSNGQGPYEQYF.